This T cell receptor beta chain came from a study of blood T cell repertoires in COVID-19 (dated by TCRdb to 2018 to 2021). For the wider study: The collaborator samples originated in the United States, Italy and Spain and spanned the acute and convalescent phases of COVID-19. The samples were drawn from the first 160 participants of the ongoing ImmuneRACE study and from 1,200 or so subjects provided by 6 global collaborators. The material from the prospective study consisted of cDNA or gDNA derived from T cells, B-cell-depleted T cells, or PBMCs. HLA class I and class II types, where available, came from metadata supplied by the sample provider rather than from assay-based typing. Deeply sampled blood TCRbeta repertoires from subjects exposed to, actively infected with, or recovered from COVID-19 were included in the dataset. A freely available public database, intended as a resource for researchers studying the immune response to SARS-CoV-2, is where the repertoires were released. Sample metadata almost always included a de-identified subject ID, COVID-19 status, age in years and sex. Here is what the overall study found, with its caveats: Clinical and demographic metadata were provided uncurated, with the amount varying by source and participant.

The germline V gene (reference sequence) yields LGHDT for CDR1 and YNNKEL for CDR2. CDR3 length: 15 amino acids, cysteine to phenylalanine. The retained sequence is limited to the CDR3, 45 bases, with the frame set at the first base. Germline trimming amounts to 4 bases on V and 5 bases on J, with 6 as the count of junction bases outside the gene matches. With regard to this clone: The target of this receptor is not known. Per-nucleotide qualities are absent, and no much larger clonotype sits a single base away.

Participants in the prospective study were enrolled through a virtual design, were aged roughly 18 to 100 years, and lived in roughly 26 United States geographic areas. In the prospective study, cohorts were assigned on the basis of participant-reported clinical history obtained from a screening survey and a study questionnaire. Recovered participants in ImmuneRACE Cohort 3 were defined by two consecutive negative NP/OP PCR tests, clearance by a healthcare professional, or resolution of symptoms. Mobile phlebotomists in the prospective study collected whole blood, serum and a nasopharyngeal or oropharyngeal swab from every participant. Participants in the prospective study had the option to provide additional blood draws and questionnaires over an approximately 2-month period. Blood samples from the prospective study were shipped frozen or at room temperature prior to DNA extraction. TCRbeta CDR3 regions were amplified from genomic DNA using the immunoSEQ Assay, a bias-controlled multiplex PCR. As for the authors' bioinformatics: The number of nucleated cells in each sample was estimated from the amplification of reference gene primers within the assay. Sequence reads were collapsed and filtered to measure the absolute abundance of every unique TCRbeta CDR3 rearrangement. For each sample, productive Simpson clonality was calculated as the square root of Simpson's diversity index over productive rearrangements. The table comes from immuneACCESS by way of TCRdb, which keeps in-frame sequences with V and J called. Part of the clones is missing from these tables; in studies checked, under half for an unresolved V gene and the rest for unknown reasons. V and J calls and clone size are given by that table; D and trimming were obtained from the DNA. The sample table lists about 480,000 clones, around 89% of them with a count of one. The leading ten clones occupy about 1.7% of the sample.

The V gene is TRBV3-1 (or the pseudogene TRBV3-2) and the J gene is TRBJ2-5, and TRBD2 matches 11 of the central bases. The clonotype originates from a middle-aged woman who had recovered from COVID-19. The sample was PBMCs or T cells enriched from blood (not recorded which). The CDR3: CASSRSGRAGETQYF. The DNA sequence is given as TGTGCCAGCAGCCGTAGCGGGAGGGCCGGGGAGACCCAGTACTTC.